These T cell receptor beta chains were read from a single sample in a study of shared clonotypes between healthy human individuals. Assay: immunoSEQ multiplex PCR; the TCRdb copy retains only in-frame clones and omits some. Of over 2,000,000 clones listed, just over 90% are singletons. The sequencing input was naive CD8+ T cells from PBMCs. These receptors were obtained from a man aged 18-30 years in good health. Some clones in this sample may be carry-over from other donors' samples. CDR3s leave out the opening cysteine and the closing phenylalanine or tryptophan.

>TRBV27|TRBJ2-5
ASGGQTQETQY
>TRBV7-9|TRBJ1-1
ASRTGSNTEAF
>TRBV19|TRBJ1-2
ASSLQGYGYT
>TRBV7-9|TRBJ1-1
ASSFSSGGAF
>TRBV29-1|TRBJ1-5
SALTGADQPQH
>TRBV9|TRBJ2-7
ASSASGRSYEQY
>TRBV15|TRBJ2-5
ATSRDEGAPQETQY
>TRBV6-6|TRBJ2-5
ASSYSAWREAAQY
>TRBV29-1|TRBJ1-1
SVEQGLGTEAF
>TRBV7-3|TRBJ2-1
ASSPPTIAGGPNNEQF
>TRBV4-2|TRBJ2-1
ASSQGIGGSPVRDNEQF
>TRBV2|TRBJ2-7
ASSGFYEQY
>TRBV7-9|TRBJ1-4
ASSFPPGGSEKLF
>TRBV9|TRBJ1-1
ASSVYGGEAAQAF
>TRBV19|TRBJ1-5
ASNPWGQPQH